These 17 T cell receptor beta chains originate from one sample sequenced in a study of blood T cell repertoires in COVID-19 (dated by TCRdb to the early 2020s). Library preparation employed the immunoSEQ multiplex PCR assay. TCRdb obtained this table from immuneACCESS and retained in-frame rearrangements with V and J assigned. These tables miss some clones; where compared with another copy, unresolved V genes account for less than half of the shortfall, and the remainder is unexplained. Counted in this sample were tens of thousands of clones; approximately 92% of them appeared once. The top ten clonotypes cover under 7.5% of the sample. Source material: peripheral blood. These TCRs come from a woman aged 55-70 years with active COVID-19.

V gene TRBV11-2 combines with J gene TRBJ1-5; TRBD1 matches at 8 bases. The CDR3 sequence is 15 residues long. The germline V gene has CDR1 SGHAT and CDR2 FQNNGV. V was clipped by 0 bases and J by 9 bases; unmatched bases: 7. The CDR3 DNA sequence: TGTGCCAGCAGCTTAGACCGGGACAGGAATGGGCCCCAGCATTTT. It is translated as CASSLDRDRNGPQHF.

The count of this clone is one. The chain recombines TRBV4-1 with TRBJ2-5; D is uncertain. Trimming took 5 bases from V and 2 from J, leaving 9 bases between them. The CDR3 is 13 residues long. CDR1 and CDR2 from the germline V gene are MGHRA and YSYEKL. The CDR3 protein is CASSVTIQETQYF. CDR3 in DNA: TGCGCCAGCAGCGTCACAATTCAAGAGACCCAGTACTTC.

The CDR3: CASSHGGETQYF. DNA of the CDR3: TGTGCCAGCAGCCATGGCGGGGAGACCCAGTACTTC. The rearrangement uses TRBV3-1 (or the pseudogene TRBV3-2) and TRBJ2-5, with D tentatively TRBD2 (5 bases). The CDR3 has 12 residues. Germline values: CDR1 LGHDT, CDR2 YNNKEL (reference sequence). V lost 3 bases to trimming and J lost 5 bases, with 7 bases between them.

The chain carries TRBV18 and TRBJ1-1; TRBD1 aligns across 9 bases. The CDR3 consists of 18 residues. Germline V gene data show CDR1 as KGHSH and CDR2 as LQKENI. The trim removed 0 bases at V and 4 bases at J, leaving 12 bases unmatched. Here the CDR3 DNA reads TGTGCCAGCTCACCACCCGGGACAGGGTTTGGGCGGGTCACTGAAGCTTTCTTT. It codes for CASSPPGTGFGRVTEAFF.

The rearrangement joins TRBV28 to TRBJ2-5; D uncertain. Trimming removed 5 bases from V and 2 bases from J, with 9 bases in between. Germline V gene sequence: CDR1 MDHEN, CDR2 SYDVKM. This CDR3 is built from 13 residues. CDR3 residues: CASSTDGQETQYF. DNA for the CDR3: TGTGCCAGCAGTACCGACGGGCAAGAGACCCAGTACTTC.

Worth noting for this clone: The DNA is left out, because the CDR3 cannot be placed on it with certainty; the CDR3 is given as TCRdb lists it. This chain connects TRBV27 to TRBJ2-2; the listed D gene, TRBD2, was not tested against the DNA. The CDR3 comprises 13 residues, both ends counted. The germline V gene has CDR1 MNHEY and CDR2 SMNVEV (reference sequence). CDR3 in amino acids: CASSSSDTGELFF.

The V call is TRBV7-3, the J call TRBJ2-3, with 13 bases that match TRBD2. V lost 2 bases to trimming and J lost 1 base; unmatched junction nucleotides: 9. The length of the CDR3 is 19 residues. In germline, CDR1 is SGHTA, CDR2 FQGTGA. In DNA, the CDR3 is TGTGCCAGCAGCTTATTTAGGCCCGGGACTAGCGGGGGCACAGATACGCAGTATTTT. This encodes CASSLFRPGTSGGTDTQYF. The variable domain in full, with the rest retrieved from reference TRBV7-3 and TRBJ2-3, is GAGVSQTPSNKVTEKGKYVELRCDPISGHTALYWYRQSLGQGPEFLIYFQGTGAADDSGLPNDRFFAVRPEGSVSTLKIQRTERGDSAVYLCASSLFRPGTSGGTDTQYFGPGTRLTVL.

V and J are TRBV4-3 and TRBJ2-3; 8 nucleotides agree with TRBD2. Germline CDR1 is LGHNA and CDR2 is YSLEER. J was trimmed by 3 bases and V by 1 base; bases with no gene match: 12. The CDR3 has 18 amino acids. The CDR3 loop reads CASSQASSTAGGTDTQYF. The CDR3 nucleotides are TGCGCCAGCAGCCAAGCTAGCTCGACGGCGGGGGGAACAGATACGCAGTATTTT.

This chain joins TRBV5-1 and TRBJ2-5, with 8 positions matching TRBD1. Germline CDR1 is SGHRS and CDR2 is YFSETQ. The CDR3 covers 14 residues. V shed 1 base, J shed 1 base, and the junction held 0 bases outside the gene matches. The CDR3 loop is CASSLTGGQETQYF. DNA for the CDR3: TGCGCCAGCAGCTTGACAGGGGGCCAAGAGACCCAGTACTTC.

This sequence joins TRBV28 and TRBJ1-4, with TRBD1 identical over 7 bases. With V trimmed by 8 bases and J by 3 bases, 3 bases remained unmatched. This CDR3 has 13 residues. Germline lookup yields CDR1 MDHEN and CDR2 SYDVKM. CDR3 sequence reads: CASWDRPNEKLFF. The CDR3 nucleotides are TGTGCCAGCTGGGACAGACCTAATGAAAAACTGTTTTTT.

This rearrangement joins TRBV6-4 to TRBJ1-5, with 7 bases aligning to TRBD1. V dropped 4 bases and J dropped 1; count of bases not matched to a gene: 4. The length of the CDR3 is 15 residues. In germline, CDR1 is MRHNA, CDR2 SNTAGT. As DNA, the CDR3 is TGTGCCAGCAGTGTAAAAGGGGGCAGCAATCAGCCCCAGCATTTT. This gives the protein CASSVKGGSNQPQHF.

The table lists this clone with a count of one. This chain uses TRBV19 with TRBJ1-5, with D maybe TRBD1 (6 bases). The V gene's germline CDR1 is LNHDA and CDR2 SQIVND (reference sequence). The V end lost 5 bases, the J end lost 2 bases, and 10 bases lay between the germline ends. There are 14 residues in the CDR3. The CDR3 here is CASSPAGGNQPQHF. The CDR3 region has the DNA TGTGCCAGTAGTCCGGCAGGGGGCAATCAGCCCCAGCATTTT.

V usage is TRBV6-2 or TRBV6-3 and J usage is TRBJ1-4; D gene ambiguous. The CDR3 has 15 residues. Germline V lookup: CDR1 MNHEY, CDR2 SVGEGT. V lost 6 bases, J lost 3 bases, and 14 bases lay in between. CDR3: CASSPSGPPNEKLFF. The CDR3 nucleotides are TGTGCCAGCAGCCCTTCTGGGCCACCTAATGAAAAACTGTTTTTT.

This chain joins TRBV9 and TRBJ2-1, with D perhaps matching TRBD2 (5 bases). With 4 bases removed from V and 0 bases from J, the gap between germline ends came to 14 bases. The CDR3 has 16 residues. Germline V gene lookup returns CDR1 SGDLS and CDR2 YYNGEE. The CDR3 sequence is CASSPRVPVSYNEQFF. The CDR3 nucleotides read TGTGCCAGCAGCCCGAGGGTACCAGTCTCCTACAATGAGCAGTTCTTC.

The rearrangement links TRBV6-6 to TRBJ2-7, with 8 positions matching TRBD2. Germline CDR1 reads MNHNY; CDR2 reads SVGAGI (reference sequence). CDR3 size: 12 residues. V lost 3 bases, J lost 7 bases, and 2 bases stayed unmatched. DNA for the CDR3: TGTGCCAGCAGTTATCGGGAGGGGGAGCAGTACTTC. Amino acids: CASSYREGEQYF.

The chain uses TRBV30 and TRBJ1-4; 7 bases fit TRBD1. With 3 bases clipped from V and 5 bases from J, the junction kept 9 bases outside the gene matches. The V gene's germline CDR1 is GTSNPN and CDR2 SVGIG (reference sequence). There are 15 residues in the CDR3. CDR3 region: CAWRDKTGRNEKLFF. Written as DNA, the CDR3 is TGTGCCTGGAGGGATAAGACAGGGAGAAATGAAAAACTGTTTTTT.

This chain connects TRBV24-1 to TRBJ2-1; possibly TRBD2 for D (5 bases). CDR1 and CDR2 from the germline V gene are KGHDR and SFDVKD. Trimming left V 3 bases short and J 8 bases short, with 16 bases between. CDR3 length: 15 residues. The CDR3 bases are TGTGCCACCAGTGATCGAGGGCCCAGTTTAGATGAGCAGTTCTTC. This gives the protein CATSDRGPSLDEQFF.